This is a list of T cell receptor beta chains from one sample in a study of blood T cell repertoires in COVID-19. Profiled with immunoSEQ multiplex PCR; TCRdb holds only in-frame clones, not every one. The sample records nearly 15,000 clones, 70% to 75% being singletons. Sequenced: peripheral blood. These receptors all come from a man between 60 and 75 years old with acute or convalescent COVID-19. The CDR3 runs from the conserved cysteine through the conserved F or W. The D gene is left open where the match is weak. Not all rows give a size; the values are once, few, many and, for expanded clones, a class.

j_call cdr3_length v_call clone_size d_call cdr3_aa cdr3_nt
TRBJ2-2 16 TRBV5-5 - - CASSPLEEGLGGELFF TGTGCCAGCAGCCCCCTGGAGGAGGGCCTTGGCGGGGAGCTGTTTTTT
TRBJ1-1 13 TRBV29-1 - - CSVVKPPNTEAFF TGCAGCGTTGTGAAGCCCCCGAACACTGAAGCTTTCTTT
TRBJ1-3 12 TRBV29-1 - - CSVEGEGDTIYF TGCAGCGTTGAAGGGGAGGGCGACACCATATATTTT
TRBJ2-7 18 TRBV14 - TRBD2 CASSHRTSGGASRYEQYF TGTGCCAGCAGCCACCGGACTAGCGGGGGGGCTTCCCGGTACGAGCAGTACTTC
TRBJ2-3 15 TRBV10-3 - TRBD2 CAIRETSGGTDTQYF TGTGCCATCAGGGAAACTAGCGGAGGCACAGATACGCAGTATTTT
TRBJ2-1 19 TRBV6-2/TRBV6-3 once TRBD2 CASSYGFHWTSGGGNEQFF TGTGCCAGCAGTTACGGTTTTCACTGGACTAGCGGGGGGGGCAATGAGCAGTTCTTC
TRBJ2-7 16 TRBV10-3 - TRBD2 CAISESGTSGSYEQYF TGTGCCATCAGTGAGTCTGGGACTAGCGGGAGTTACGAGCAGTACTTC
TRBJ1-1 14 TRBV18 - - CASSPGQKNTEAFF TGTGCCAGCTCACCAGGACAGAAGAACACTGAAGCTTTCTTT
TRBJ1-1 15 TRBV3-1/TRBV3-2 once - CASSPIVGGFTEAFF TGTGCCAGCAGCCCCATAGTCGGGGGGTTCACTGAAGCTTTCTTT
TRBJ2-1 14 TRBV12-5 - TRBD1 CASGLAGGADEQFF TGTGCTAGTGGTTTGGCAGGGGGCGCCGATGAGCAGTTCTTC
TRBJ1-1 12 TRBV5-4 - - CASSLPGTEAFF TGTGCCAGCAGCTTGCCAGGCACTGAAGCTTTCTTT
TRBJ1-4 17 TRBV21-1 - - CASSKSRRGAFWEKLFF TGTGCCAGCAGCAAATCGCGCAGGGGGGCTTTTTGGGAAAAACTGTTTTTT
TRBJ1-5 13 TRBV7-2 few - CASSLGVNQPQHF TGTGCCAGCAGCTTAGGCGTAAATCAGCCCCAGCATTTT
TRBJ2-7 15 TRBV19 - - CASSLKGDNTYEQYF TGTGCCAGTAGTCTGAAGGGGGACAATACCTACGAGCAGTACTTC
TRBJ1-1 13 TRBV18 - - CASSRGGNTEAFF TGTGCCAGCTCACGGGGGGGGAACACTGAAGCTTTCTTT
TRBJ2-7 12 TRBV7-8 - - CASSSQGYEQYF TGTGCCAGCAGCTCACAGGGCTACGAGCAGTACTTC
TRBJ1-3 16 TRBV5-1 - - CASSPGVQGYGNTIYF TGCGCCAGCAGCCCGGGCGTGCAGGGGTACGGAAACACCATATATTTT
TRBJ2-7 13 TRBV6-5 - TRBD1 CASRPGQNYEQYF TGTGCCAGCAGACCGGGACAGAACTACGAGCAGTACTTC
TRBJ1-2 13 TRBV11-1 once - CASSLRGGGGYTF TGTGCCAGCAGCTTACGGGGGGGTGGTGGCTACACCTTC
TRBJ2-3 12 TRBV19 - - CASSGRADTQYF TGTGCCAGTAGTGGCCGGGCAGATACGCAGTATTTT
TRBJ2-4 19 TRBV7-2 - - CASSLNSALHPGAKNIQYF TGTGCCAGCAGCTTAAATAGCGCCCTCCACCCGGGGGCCAAAAACATTCAGTACTTC
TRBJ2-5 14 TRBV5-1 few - CASSSIQGFETQYF TGCGCCAGCAGCTCGATTCAGGGTTTCGAGACCCAGTACTTC
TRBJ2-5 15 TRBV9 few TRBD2 CASSVGGGLRETQYF TGTGCCAGCAGCGTAGGCGGGGGTTTGAGAGAGACCCAGTACTTC
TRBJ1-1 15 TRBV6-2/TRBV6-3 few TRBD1 CASSYGYRGDTEAFF TGTGCCAGCAGTTACGGGTACAGGGGGGACACTGAAGCTTTCTTT
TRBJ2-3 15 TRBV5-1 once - CASSLGRGGTDTQYF TGCGCCAGCAGCTTGGGAAGGGGTGGCACAGATACGCAGTATTTT
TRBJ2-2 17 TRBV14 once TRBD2 CASSHRRGLAGTGELFF TGTGCCAGCAGCCACCGAAGGGGACTAGCGGGAACCGGGGAGCTGTTTTTT
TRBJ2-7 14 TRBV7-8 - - CASSLGWQNYEQYF TGTGCCAGCAGCTTAGGGTGGCAGAACTACGAGCAGTACTTC
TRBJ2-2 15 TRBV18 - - CASSPQQVGTGELFF TGTGCCAGCTCACCACAACAGGTCGGCACCGGGGAGCTGTTTTTT
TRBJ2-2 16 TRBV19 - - CASSPRFPPNTGELFF TGTGCCAGTAGTCCCCGTTTCCCCCCGAACACCGGGGAGCTGTTTTTT
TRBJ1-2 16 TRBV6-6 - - CASSYPPPRKNYGYTF TGTGCCAGCAGTTATCCCCCGCCCAGGAAGAACTATGGCTACACCTTC
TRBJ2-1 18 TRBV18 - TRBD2 CASSPLQLAVSSYNEQFF TGTGCCAGCTCACCACTTCAGCTAGCGGTCAGCTCCTACAATGAGCAGTTCTTC
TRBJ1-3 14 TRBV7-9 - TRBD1 CASSRDRGGNTIYF TGTGCCAGCAGCCGGGACAGGGGTGGAAACACCATATATTTT
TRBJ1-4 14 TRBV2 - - CASNRERIHEKLFF TGTGCCAGCAACAGGGAGAGGATCCATGAAAAACTGTTTTTT
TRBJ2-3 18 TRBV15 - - CATSRTKTGTQGTDTQYF TGTGCCACCAGCAGAACAAAGACCGGGACACAGGGCACAGATACGCAGTATTTT
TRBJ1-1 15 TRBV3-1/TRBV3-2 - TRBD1 CASSPETGGGTEAFF TGTGCCAGCAGCCCTGAGACAGGGGGGGGTACTGAAGCTTTCTTT
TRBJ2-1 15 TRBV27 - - CASSLLAPFHNEQFF TGTGCCAGCAGTCTTCTAGCTCCCTTTCACAATGAGCAGTTCTTC
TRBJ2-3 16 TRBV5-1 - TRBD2 CASSLVLAGSSDTQYF TGCGCCAGCAGCTTGGTCCTAGCGGGAAGTTCGGATACGCAGTATTTT
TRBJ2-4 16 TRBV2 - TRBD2 CASSEGVAGVTDIQYF TGTGCCAGCAGTGAAGGGGTAGCGGGAGTTACGGACATTCAGTACTTC
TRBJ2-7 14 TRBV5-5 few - CASSLAGGIYEQYF TGTGCCAGCAGCTTGGCTGGAGGGATTTACGAGCAGTACTTC
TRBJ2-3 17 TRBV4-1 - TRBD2 CASSQATSGGARDTQYF TGCGCCAGCAGCCAGGCTACTAGCGGGGGGGCTCGCGATACGCAGTATTTT
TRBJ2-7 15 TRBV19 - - CASSKRTEITYEQYF TGTGCCAGTAGTAAAAGGACAGAAATTACCTACGAGCAGTACTTC
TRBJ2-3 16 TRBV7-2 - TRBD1 CASNDGQGARWDTQYF TGTGCCAGCAACGACGGACAGGGGGCGCGTTGGGATACGCAGTATTTT
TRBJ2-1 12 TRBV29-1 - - CSVELGYNEQFF TGCAGCGTTGAACTCGGTTACAATGAGCAGTTCTTC
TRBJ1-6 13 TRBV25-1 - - CASSVQGNSPLHF TGTGCCAGCAGCGTTCAGGGTAATTCACCCCTCCACTTT
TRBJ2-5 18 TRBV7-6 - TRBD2 CASSQLAGGPSPGETQYF TGTGCCAGCAGCCAATTAGCGGGAGGGCCCTCCCCCGGGGAGACCCAGTACTTC
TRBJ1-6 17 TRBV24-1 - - CATSAAGKSSYNSPLHF TGTGCCACCAGTGCGGCAGGGAAGAGTTCCTATAATTCACCCCTCCACTTT
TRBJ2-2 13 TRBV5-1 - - CASSLEGIGELFF TGCGCCAGCAGCTTAGAGGGAATCGGGGAGCTGTTTTTT
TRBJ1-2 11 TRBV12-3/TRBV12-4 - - CASSRGTGYTF TGTGCCAGCAGCCGGGGTACTGGCTACACCTTC
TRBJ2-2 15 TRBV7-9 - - CASSFRTELTGELFF TGTGCCAGCAGCTTTAGGACAGAGCTTACCGGGGAGCTGTTTTTT
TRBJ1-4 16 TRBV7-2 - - CASSQRGSWANEKLFF TGTGCCAGCAGTCAAAGAGGGAGTTGGGCTAATGAAAAACTGTTTTTT
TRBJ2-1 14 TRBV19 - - CASSSARGVGEQFF TGTGCCAGTAGTTCGGCCCGGGGTGTGGGGGAGCAGTTCTTC
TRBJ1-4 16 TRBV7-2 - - CASSPDSVRTNEKLFF TGTGCCAGCAGCCCAGACAGTGTTCGAACTAATGAAAAACTGTTTTTT
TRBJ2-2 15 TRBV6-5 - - CASNGGPTNTGKLFF TGTGCCAGCAATGGAGGCCCAACGAACACCGGGAAGCTGTTTTTT
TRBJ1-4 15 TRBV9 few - CASSVGIRVGEKLFF TGTGCCAGCAGCGTCGGTATCAGGGTAGGAGAAAAACTGTTTTTT
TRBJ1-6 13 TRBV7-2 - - CASNKRFDSPLHF TGTGCCAGTAATAAGAGATTTGATTCACCCCTCCACTTT
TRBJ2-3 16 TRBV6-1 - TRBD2 CASSVEGLAGTDTQYF TGTGCCAGCAGTGTTGAAGGACTAGCGGGGACAGATACGCAGTATTTT
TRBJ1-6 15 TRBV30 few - CAWGSGVLNNSPLHF TGTGCCTGGGGATCAGGGGTCCTCAATAATTCACCCCTCCACTTT
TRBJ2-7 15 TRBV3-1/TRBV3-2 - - CASSQVTGHGYEQYF TGTGCCAGCAGCCAAGTGACGGGACACGGATACGAGCAGTACTTC